A selection of T cell receptor beta chains follows, all from one sample in a study of shared clonotypes between healthy human individuals. Using immunoSEQ multiplex PCR, the repertoire was profiled, and TCRdb retains in-frame clones only, with some absent. The data show more than 2,000,000 clones, with over 85% seen just once and approximately 0.4% held by the top ten. The sequencing input was naive CD4+ T cells from PBMCs. All receptors come from a man younger than 30 in good health. Some clones in this sample may be carry-over from other donors' samples. Each CDR3 is given with its conserved first and last residue. Some rows mark clone size as missing; the rest say once, few, many or name a class of expanded clone.

>TRBJ2-7|NA|TRBV13|16
CASSRLLAGGYYEQYF
>TRBJ2-5|NA|TRBV9|19
CASSVGDLAGGPNQETQYF
>TRBJ2-1|NA|TRBV7-9|16
CASSSGTSGSIDEQFF
>TRBJ2-7|NA|TRBV27|15
CASSLRFSGRYEQYF
>TRBJ1-1|NA|TRBV15|13
CATSRELITEAFF
>TRBJ2-7|NA|TRBV6-6|14
CASSYRGQGNEQYF
>TRBJ2-1|NA|TRBV5-6|14
CASSFPAKPNEQFF
>TRBJ2-7|NA|TRBV18|13
CASSRTFTYEQYF
>TRBJ2-2|NA|TRBV9|16
CASSVRDRGTTGELFF
>TRBJ2-4|NA|TRBV9|15
CASSVGGTGQNIQYF
>TRBJ2-5|NA|TRBV5-1|15
CASSRRTGGLETQYF
>TRBJ1-2|NA|TRBV28|11
CASSGVYGYTF
>TRBJ2-1|NA|TRBV7-3|16
CASSLAPNSAANEQFF
>TRBJ2-3|few|TRBV5-1|14
CASGETRTTDTQYF
>TRBJ2-5|NA|TRBV5-4|14
CASSLAGGTETQYF